What follows are 7 T cell receptor beta chains derived from one specimen sequenced in a study of blood T cell repertoires in COVID-19. Only in-frame clones appear in the TCRdb table, and some are missing; sequencing was by immunoSEQ multiplex PCR. The sample carries roughly 500,000 clones, 88% recorded once. The sequenced sample consisted of PBMCs or T cells enriched from blood (not recorded which). These receptors originate from a woman in her thirties or forties who had recovered from COVID-19.

This chain uses TRBV12-5 with TRBJ2-1, with 7 bases aligning to TRBD1. CDR3 length: 12 amino acids. Germline CDR1 reads LGHNT; CDR2 reads FRNRAP. V lost 5 bases to trimming and J lost 12 bases; unmatched junction nucleotides: 7. The CDR3 protein is CASGPGTVWQFF. DNA of the CDR3: TGTGCTAGTGGTCCCGGGACAGTTTGGCAGTTCTTC.

A remark on this clone: Given the absence of the conserved phenylalanine or tryptophan at the CDR3 end, a read error is likely. The DNA is left out, because the CDR3 cannot be placed on it with certainty; the CDR3 is given as TCRdb lists it. J is TRBJ2-7 and V is TRBV20-1; the D segment call TRBD2 is taken from the table without a DNA check. Germline CDR1 DFQATT, CDR2 SNEGSKA (reference sequence). The CDR3 has 8 amino acids, counting both end residues. This CDR3 is CSARGVGG.

This clone has only a few counts. The chain is built from TRBV11-2 and TRBJ2-3; 7 positions agree with TRBD2. CDR1 is SGHAT and CDR2 is FQNNGV in the germline V gene. The V and J ends lost 1 base and 0 bases, in that order; junction bases with no gene match: 10. This CDR3 is 18 amino acids long. The chain's CDR3 is CASSLGPPTSASTDTQYF. For the CDR3, the DNA is TGTGCCAGCAGCTTAGGACCCCCAACTAGCGCCAGCACAGATACGCAGTATTTT.

The chain uses TRBV10-3 and TRBJ1-2, with TRBD1 matching 8 bases. Germline lookup yields CDR1 ENHRY and CDR2 SYGVKD. J was trimmed by 6 bases and V by 6 bases; bases with no gene match: 6. The CDR3 runs to 13 residues. The CDR3 is CAIRSGGDNGYTF. The DNA of the CDR3 is TGTGCCATCAGATCAGGGGGCGATAATGGCTACACCTTC.

The chain has TRBV2 and TRBJ1-2; TRBD1 might be the D (5 bases). The germline V gene has CDR1 SNHLY and CDR2 FYNNEI. V shed 2 bases and J shed 5 bases, with 15 bases lying between them. The length of the CDR3 is 15 residues. CDR3 in DNA: TGTGCCAGCAGTGAATCACAGGCGGTCTTTTATGGCTACACCTTC. This translates into CASSESQAVFYGYTF. The full variable domain, completed using reference TRBV2 and TRBJ1-2, is EPEVTQTPSHQVTQMGQEVILRCVPISNHLYFYWYRQILGQKVEFLVSFYNNEISEKSEIFDDQFSVERPDGSNFTLKIRSTKLEDSAMYFCASSESQAVFYGYTFGSGTRLTVV.

As DNA, the CDR3 is TGCGCCAGCAGCTTGGCGGGCGGAGGGGCGACCTCCTACGAGCAGTACTTC. Translated, it gives CASSLAGGGATSYEQYF. This chain links TRBV5-1 with TRBJ2-7, with a tentative D call TRBD2 (6 bases). CDR1 SGHRS and CDR2 YFSETQ come from the germline V gene. Trimming stripped 0 bases from V and 0 bases from J, with 16 bases between. This CDR3 is built from 17 residues.

The chain employs TRBV5-1 and TRBJ2-2; possibly TRBD1 for D (6 bases). Between the trimmed V and J ends, which lost 4 bases and 2 bases, there was a span of 15 bases. Germline V gene data show CDR1 as SGHRS and CDR2 as YFSETQ. The CDR3 runs to 16 residues. The DNA of the CDR3 is TGCGCCAGCAGCCCCGGGACACTTTTTAACACCGGGGAGCTGTTTTTT. Translated: CASSPGTLFNTGELFF.